The rows below give T cell receptor beta chains drawn from one sample of a study of PD-1 blockade in classical Hodgkin lymphoma. Produced via immunoSEQ multiplex PCR; TCRdb's table is partial and in-frame only. The sample records about 40,000 clones, roughly four fifths being singletons. The source material was peripheral blood mononuclear cells (PBMCs), sampled at baseline. The receptors were gathered from a human donor with classical Hodgkin lymphoma. Both conserved end residues are part of each CDR3. Fields, in order: D gene, J gene, clone size, V gene, CDR3 DNA, CDR3 protein. D genes are given only for firm matches. Clone size is stated in some rows and not others, as once, few, many or a class when expanded.

D: .; J: TRBJ1-4; size: .; V: TRBV9; DNA: TGTGCCAGCAGCGTAGATCCCAATGAAAAACTGTTTTTT; CDR3: CASSVDPNEKLFF
D: TRBD1; J: TRBJ2-7; size: few; V: TRBV19; DNA: TGTGCCAGTACCACAGGACGAGGACAGGGCGAGCAGTACTTC; CDR3: CASTTGRGQGEQYF
D: .; J: TRBJ1-4; size: .; V: TRBV5-4; DNA: TGTGCCAGCAGCTCAGGGGACGGTTATGAAAAACTGTTTTTT; CDR3: CASSSGDGYEKLFF
D: .; J: TRBJ2-3; size: few; V: TRBV14; DNA: TGTGCCAGCAGCTGGGCAGATACGCAGTATTTT; CDR3: CASSWADTQYF
D: .; J: TRBJ2-7; size: .; V: TRBV18; DNA: TGTGCCAGCTCACCGCTTGAGGCTTACGAGCAGTACTTC; CDR3: CASSPLEAYEQYF
D: TRBD1; J: TRBJ2-5; size: .; V: TRBV11-3; DNA: TGTGCCAGCAGCCTTGGAAGGACAGGGAGAGAGACCCAGTACTTC; CDR3: CASSLGRTGRETQYF
D: TRBD2; J: TRBJ2-1; size: .; V: TRBV5-1; DNA: TGCGCCAGCAGCACAGTAGCGGGAGTCGGAAATGAGCAGTTCTTC; CDR3: CASSTVAGVGNEQFF
D: TRBD2; J: TRBJ2-1; size: .; V: TRBV19; DNA: TGTGCCAGTAGAGGCGGGAGGGCTTTGTATGAGCAGTTCTTC; CDR3: CASRGGRALYEQFF
D: .; J: TRBJ2-7; size: .; V: TRBV7-6; DNA: TGTGCCAGCAGCTTGAACAGGGTCTCCTACGAGCAGTACTTC; CDR3: CASSLNRVSYEQYF
D: TRBD2; J: TRBJ2-2; size: .; V: TRBV6-6; DNA: TGTGCCAGCAGGCTAGCGGGGGGAACCGGGGAGCTGTTTTTT; CDR3: CASRLAGGTGELFF
D: .; J: TRBJ1-1; size: .; V: TRBV6-5; DNA: TGTGCCAGCAGTTCCAAACCGAGGGTCACTGAAGCTTTCTTT; CDR3: CASSSKPRVTEAFF
D: .; J: TRBJ1-3; size: few; V: TRBV6-1; DNA: TGTGCCAGCAGTGAAAACCCCGGGACGGTCTTTTTT; CDR3: CASSENPGTVFF
D: .; J: TRBJ1-1; size: few; V: TRBV6-1; DNA: TGTGCCAGCAGTCAATACTGGAACACTGAAGCTTTCTTT; CDR3: CASSQYWNTEAFF
D: .; J: TRBJ2-7; size: .; V: TRBV28; DNA: TGTGCCAGCAGTTCCTCCTCGACGGTTATGGTGCAGTACTTC; CDR3: CASSSSSTVMVQYF
D: .; J: TRBJ1-6; size: .; V: TRBV5-1; DNA: TGCGCCAGCAGCTTGGTACCGGGGGGCGCTTCACCCCTCCACTTT; CDR3: CASSLVPGGASPLHF
D: .; J: TRBJ1-2; size: .; V: TRBV9; DNA: TGTGCCAGCAGCCCAGACCTGCAGGGGCCGGGCTACACCTTC; CDR3: CASSPDLQGPGYTF
D: .; J: TRBJ1-2; size: .; V: TRBV4-2; DNA: TGTGCCAGCAGCCAAGAACTAAGGCGGGGTGGACAGAACTATGGCTACACCTTC; CDR3: CASSQELRRGGQNYGYTF
D: .; J: TRBJ1-5; size: .; V: TRBV7-8; DNA: TGTGCCAGCAGCTTAGAGGGGTTATCTAGCAATCAGCCCCAGCATTTT; CDR3: CASSLEGLSSNQPQHF
D: TRBD1; J: TRBJ1-4; size: .; V: TRBV4-1; DNA: TGCGCCAGCAGCCAAGACCGGGACAGGGGGCGCGATGAAAAACTGTTTTTT; CDR3: CASSQDRDRGRDEKLFF
D: .; J: TRBJ2-7; size: .; V: TRBV11-2; DNA: TGTGCCAGCAGCTTAGTATCCGTTCTTGGGCAGTACTTC; CDR3: CASSLVSVLGQYF
D: .; J: TRBJ1-5; size: .; V: TRBV28; DNA: TGTGCCAGCAGCCAAGTAGGATTTAATCAGCCCCAGCATTTT; CDR3: CASSQVGFNQPQHF
D: .; J: TRBJ2-7; size: .; V: TRBV7-9; DNA: TGTGCCAGCAGCTCGGGGACCTGGGACGAGCAGTACTTC; CDR3: CASSSGTWDEQYF
D: .; J: TRBJ2-3; size: .; V: TRBV4-1; DNA: TGCGCCAGCAGCCAAGTCGACATGGGCTTAACCACAGATACGCAGTATTTT; CDR3: CASSQVDMGLTTDTQYF
D: TRBD1; J: TRBJ1-4; size: once; V: TRBV7-9; DNA: TGTGCCAGCAGCTCAGGGGGAGGGGCAGTTGAAAAACTGTTTTTT; CDR3: CASSSGGGAVEKLFF
D: TRBD2; J: TRBJ2-5; size: few; V: TRBV5-4; DNA: TGTGCCAGCAGCCAGGGACTAGCAGGGGAGACCCAGTACTTC; CDR3: CASSQGLAGETQYF
D: TRBD2; J: TRBJ2-3; size: .; V: TRBV5-4; DNA: TGTGCCAGCAGCCCAAGGACTAGCGGGTATCTGAGCACAGATACGCAGTATTTT; CDR3: CASSPRTSGYLSTDTQYF